This TCR beta chain stems from a study of cytomegalovirus exposure and HLA in healthy donors. Study-wide results and caveats: Analysis performed later found more than 15,000 TCR beta sequences associated with HLA alleles at 0.05 false discovery rate. The majority of CMV-associated TCR beta chains were reported as apparently HLA-restricted in a later analysis. Being productive about 87% or about 30% of the time was typical of most TCR beta V segments in an earlier analysis. A later analysis by the authors found several of the most significant clusters apparently linked to common viral pathogens.

As for this clone: As yet, its antigen is unknown.

V lost 9 bases and J lost 2; bases outside the gene matches: 10. Germline V CDR1 and CDR2: MDHEN, SYDVKM. This CDR3 is built from 15 residues. 13 Jbeta primers and 60 Vbeta primers were used for the PCR. Only in-frame clones appear in the TCRdb table, and some are missing; sequencing was by immunoSEQ multiplex PCR. Of about 140,000 clones listed, approximately 78% are singletons. This receptor was taken from a woman between 35 and 50 years old in good health and CMV-seropositive. The rearrangement uses TRBV28 and TRBJ2-4; 7 positions match TRBD2. Sequences were obtained from PBMCs. The CDR3 nucleotides are TGTGCCAGTACTAACCGGGGGGATCCCAAAAACATTCAGTACTTC. Translation gives CASTNRGDPKNIQYF.